The rows below give T cell receptor beta chains drawn from one sample of a study of neurological immune-mediated disorders. In TCRdb, the 5' RACE reads were re-called with MiXCR into one record per CDR3 protein. The sample shows approximately 28,000 distinct CDR3 sequences, about 17% of them seen only once. The sequenced sample consisted of CD4+ T cells from blood. All receptors come from a female donor with HTLV-1-associated myelopathy (HAM/TSP). Both conserved end residues are part of each CDR3. Fields, in order: clone size, D gene, J gene, V gene, CDR3 protein, CDR3 DNA. D genes are given only for firm matches. Clone size appears in some rows only: once, few, many, or a class for an expanded clone.

>many|TRBD2|TRBJ2-7|TRBV12-3/TRBV12-4
CASSSSGVGVGEQYF
TGTGCCAGCAGCTCTAGCGGGGTGGGGGTTGGGGAGCAGTACTTC
>many|.|TRBJ2-1|TRBV5-5
CASSFTHNEQFF
TGTGCCAGCAGCTTTACTCACAATGAGCAGTTCTTC
>many|TRBD2|TRBJ2-3|TRBV27
CASRQRGRTDTQYF
TGTGCCAGCCGACAGCGGGGACGCACAGATACGCAGTATTTT
>many|.|TRBJ1-3|TRBV14
CASSQTGRGAGNTIYF
TGTGCCAGCAGCCAGACCGGGCGGGGAGCTGGAAACACCATATATTTT
>medium-sized|TRBD1|TRBJ2-7|TRBV29-1
CSVDPGGKQYF
TGCAGCGTTGATCCAGGGGGTAAGCAGTACTTC
>many|TRBD2|TRBJ2-3|TRBV10-3
CAITSGGPGTDTQYF
TGTGCCATCACCAGCGGGGGGCCCGGCACAGATACGCAGTATTTT
>many|.|TRBJ2-7|TRBV2
CASSDTGSYEQYF
TGTGCCAGCAGTGATACGGGGAGCTACGAGCAGTACTTC
>many|TRBD2|TRBJ2-3|TRBV27
CASSNSGGTDTQYF
TGTGCCAGCAGTAATAGCGGGGGCACAGATACGCAGTATTTT
>few|.|TRBJ2-5|TRBV7-8
CASGPLIRGHQETQYF
TGTGCCAGCGGCCCTCTCATTCGGGGCCATCAAGAGACCCAGTACTTC
>many|TRBD2|TRBJ2-3|TRBV5-4
CASSLLSSGRAGTDTQYF
TGTGCCAGCAGCTTGCTGTCTAGCGGGAGGGCCGGCACAGATACGCAGTATTTT
>many|.|TRBJ2-2|TRBV29-1
CSVEVAGSNTGELFF
TGCAGCGTTGAAGTGGCAGGGTCGAACACCGGGGAGCTGTTTTTT
>many|.|TRBJ2-3|TRBV20-1
CSARSAGGSPDTQYF
TGCAGTGCTAGAAGCGCAGGGGGGAGTCCAGATACGCAGTATTTT
>many|TRBD2|TRBJ2-5|TRBV5-1
CASSSGLAGGETQYF
TGCGCCAGCAGCTCGGGACTAGCGGGGGGAGAGACCCAGTACTTC
>many|.|TRBJ1-1|TRBV6-5
CASSYSSQGATEAFF
TGTGCCAGCAGTTACTCGAGTCAGGGTGCCACTGAAGCTTTCTTT
>many|.|TRBJ2-1|TRBV7-3
CASSLGGDSGLNEQFF
TGTGCCAGCAGCTTAGGAGGGGACTCAGGGTTAAATGAGCAGTTCTTC
>many|.|TRBJ1-5|TRBV11-2
CASSLDFNQPQHF
TGTGCCAGCAGCTTAGATTTCAATCAGCCCCAGCATTTT
>many|TRBD2|TRBJ2-5|TRBV11-2
CASSQTSGQETQYF
TGTGCCAGCAGCCAAACTAGCGGGCAAGAGACCCAGTACTTC
>.|TRBD2|TRBJ2-1|TRBV11-3
CASSLGLAGGRDEQFF
TGTGCCAGCAGTCTAGGGCTAGCGGGAGGGAGGGATGAGCAGTTCTTC
>many|.|TRBJ2-1|TRBV20-1
CSAEGPSYNEQFF
TGCAGTGCGGAAGGGCCCTCCTACAATGAGCAGTTCTTC
>many|TRBD2|TRBJ2-1|TRBV6-6
CASSYSGTSGVYNEQFF
TGTGCCAGCAGTTACTCTGGGACTAGCGGGGTCTACAATGAGCAGTTCTTC
>many|.|TRBJ2-5|TRBV12-3/TRBV12-4
CARLHPGPVPLETQYF
TGTGCCAGACTACACCCGGGGCCGGTCCCGCTAGAGACCCAGTACTTC
>many|TRBD2|TRBJ2-3|TRBV5-5
CASSLSAGGSTDTQYF
TGTGCCAGCAGCTTGAGTGCGGGAGGGAGCACAGATACGCAGTATTTT
>many|.|TRBJ1-5|TRBV5-1
CASRETTNQPQHF
TGCGCCAGCAGGGAGACCACAAATCAGCCCCAGCATTTT
>few|.|TRBJ2-1|TRBV7-3
CASSFDGGRYNEQFF
TGTGCCAGCAGCTTTGACGGGGGACGTTACAATGAGCAGTTCTTC
>many|TRBD2|TRBJ2-5|TRBV20-1
CSARDPGLAGDETQYF
TGCAGTGCTAGAGACCCGGGACTAGCGGGGGACGAGACCCAGTACTTC
>few|TRBD1|TRBJ2-6|TRBV5-1
CASSLDRGYGANVLTF
TGCGCCAGCAGCTTGGACAGGGGGTACGGGGCCAACGTCCTGACTTTC
>many|.|TRBJ1-6|TRBV15
CATSRDLSPAPSPLHF
TGTGCCACCAGCAGAGATCTATCACCCGCCCCATCACCCCTCCACTTT
>many|.|TRBJ1-4|TRBV6-6
CASSYGTGNEKLFF
TGTGCCAGCAGTTACGGGACCGGGAATGAAAAACTGTTTTTT
>.|.|TRBJ2-5|TRBV5-6
CASRQPLVRETQYF
TGTGCCAGCAGACAGCCACTAGTTAGGGAGACCCAGTACTTC
>.|TRBD1|TRBJ2-7|TRBV7-2
CANSFLDRCEQYF
TGTGCCAACAGCTTCCTGGACAGGTGCGAGCAGTACTTC
>many|.|TRBJ2-2|TRBV7-7
CASSSTKAGELFF
TGTGCTAGCAGCTCGACAAAGGCCGGGGAGCTGTTTTTT